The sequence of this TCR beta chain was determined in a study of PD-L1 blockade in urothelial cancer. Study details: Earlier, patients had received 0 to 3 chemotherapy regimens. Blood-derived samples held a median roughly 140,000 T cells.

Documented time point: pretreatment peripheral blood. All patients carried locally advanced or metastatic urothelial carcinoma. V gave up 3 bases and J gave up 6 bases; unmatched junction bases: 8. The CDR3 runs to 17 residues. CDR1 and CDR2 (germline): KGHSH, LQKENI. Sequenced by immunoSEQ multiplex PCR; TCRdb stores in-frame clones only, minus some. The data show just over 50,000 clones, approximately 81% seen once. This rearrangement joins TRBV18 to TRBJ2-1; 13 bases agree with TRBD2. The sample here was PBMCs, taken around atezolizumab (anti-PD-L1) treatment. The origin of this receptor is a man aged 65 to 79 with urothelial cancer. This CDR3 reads CASSPGLAGRPFNEQFF. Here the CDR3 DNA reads TGTGCCAGCTCACCGGGACTAGCGGGACGCCCCTTCAATGAGCAGTTCTTC.